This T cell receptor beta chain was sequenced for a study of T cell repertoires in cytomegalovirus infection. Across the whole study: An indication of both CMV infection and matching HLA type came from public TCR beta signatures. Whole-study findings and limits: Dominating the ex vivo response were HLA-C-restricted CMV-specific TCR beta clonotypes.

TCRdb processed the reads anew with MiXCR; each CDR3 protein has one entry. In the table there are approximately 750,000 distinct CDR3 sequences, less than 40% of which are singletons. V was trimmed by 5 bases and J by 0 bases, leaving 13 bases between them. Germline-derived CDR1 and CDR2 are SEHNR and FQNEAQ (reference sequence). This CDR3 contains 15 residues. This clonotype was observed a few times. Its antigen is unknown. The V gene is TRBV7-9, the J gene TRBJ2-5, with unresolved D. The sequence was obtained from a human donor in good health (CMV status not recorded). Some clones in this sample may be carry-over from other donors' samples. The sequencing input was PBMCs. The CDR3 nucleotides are TGTGCCAGCAGCCTTAAGACCCGGGACCAAGAGACCCAGTACTTC. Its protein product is CASSLKTRDQETQYF.